Listed below are T cell receptor beta chains from one sample, sequenced in a study of blood T cells in healthy people across ages. TCRdb passed the 5' RACE reads through MiXCR, listing each CDR3 protein once. The repertoire consists of 870,000 or so distinct CDR3 sequences, with more than 25% occurring once and the leading ten covering 15% to 20%. Sequencing was performed on blood. Source of these receptors: a woman aged 80 or older in good health. The CDR3 runs from the conserved cysteine through the conserved F or W. A D gene is named only where the DNA matches it firmly. Only some rows state a clone size, as once, few, many or a class for expanded clones.

V gene: TRBV7-2
D gene: NA
clone size: NA
J gene: TRBJ2-2
CDR3 DNA: TGTGCCAGCAGCTTAGTATCGTGGGGCGGGGACACCGGGGAGCTGTTTTTT
CDR3 protein: CASSLVSWGGDTGELFF

V gene: TRBV18
D gene: NA
clone size: NA
J gene: TRBJ2-7
CDR3 DNA: TGTGCCAGCTCACCAGAGAACCTATACGAGCAGTACTTC
CDR3 protein: CASSPENLYEQYF

V gene: TRBV6-5
D gene: TRBD2
clone size: many
J gene: TRBJ2-7
CDR3 DNA: TGTGCCAGCAGTTACCGGAGGAAGCGGGGGGCCTACTCCTACGAGCAGTACTTC
CDR3 protein: CASSYRRKRGAYSYEQYF

V gene: TRBV19
D gene: TRBD1
clone size: few
J gene: TRBJ1-2
CDR3 DNA: TGTGCCAGTAGTACCACCAACGACAGGGGCTATGGCTACACCTTC
CDR3 protein: CASSTTNDRGYGYTF

V gene: TRBV6-2/TRBV6-3
D gene: NA
clone size: many
J gene: TRBJ2-6
CDR3 DNA: TGTGCCAGCAGGAACCCTGGGGCCAACGTCCTGACTTTC
CDR3 protein: CASRNPGANVLTF

V gene: TRBV30
D gene: TRBD1
clone size: NA
J gene: TRBJ1-2
CDR3 DNA: TGTGCCTGGAGTGTACTAGGACAGGGCGGTGGCTACACCTTC
CDR3 protein: CAWSVLGQGGGYTF

V gene: TRBV24-1
D gene: NA
clone size: few
J gene: TRBJ1-5
CDR3 DNA: TGTGCCACCGGCGGCGTCCAATTCAATCAGCCCCAGCATTTT
CDR3 protein: CATGGVQFNQPQHF

V gene: TRBV18
D gene: TRBD2
clone size: NA
J gene: TRBJ2-6
CDR3 DNA: TGTGCCAGTTCACCACAGGCTAGCGGGGGCCTCTCTGGGGCCAACGTCCTGACTTTC
CDR3 protein: CASSPQASGGLSGANVLTF

V gene: TRBV6-2/TRBV6-3
D gene: NA
clone size: many
J gene: TRBJ2-1
CDR3 DNA: TGTGCCAGCAGTTTCGACAGCTCCTACAATGAGCAGTTCTTC
CDR3 protein: CASSFDSSYNEQFF

V gene: TRBV29-1
D gene: NA
clone size: many
J gene: TRBJ2-1
CDR3 DNA: TGCAGCGTTGAGGGCCGCTGGGAGCAGTTCTTC
CDR3 protein: CSVEGRWEQFF

V gene: TRBV20-1
D gene: NA
clone size: many
J gene: TRBJ2-6
CDR3 DNA: TGCAGTGCTACCCATCGACAGAGTACCACCTCTGGGGCCAACGTCCTGACTTTC
CDR3 protein: CSATHRQSTTSGANVLTF

V gene: TRBV5-1
D gene: TRBD1
clone size: many
J gene: TRBJ2-5
CDR3 DNA: TGCGCCAGCAGCTTGTATGTGCAGGGGGAACAGCAGTACTTC
CDR3 protein: CASSLYVQGEQQYF

V gene: TRBV5-1
D gene: NA
clone size: many
J gene: TRBJ2-5
CDR3 DNA: TGCGCCAGCAGCCATCCTTTTCAAGAGACCCAGTACTTC
CDR3 protein: CASSHPFQETQYF

V gene: TRBV11-2
D gene: NA
clone size: many
J gene: TRBJ2-4
CDR3 DNA: TGTGCCAGCAACCAGGGGTTAGCCAAAAACATTCAGTACTTC
CDR3 protein: CASNQGLAKNIQYF

V gene: TRBV12-3/TRBV12-4
D gene: NA
clone size: many
J gene: TRBJ1-2
CDR3 DNA: TGTGCCAGCAGCTTAAGACGGACAAACTATGGCTACACCTTC
CDR3 protein: CASSLRRTNYGYTF

V gene: TRBV11-2
D gene: NA
clone size: few
J gene: TRBJ2-1
CDR3 DNA: TGTGCCAGCAGCTTAGAGGGCAGTGCGGTGGCTGAGCAGTTCTTC
CDR3 protein: CASSLEGSAVAEQFF